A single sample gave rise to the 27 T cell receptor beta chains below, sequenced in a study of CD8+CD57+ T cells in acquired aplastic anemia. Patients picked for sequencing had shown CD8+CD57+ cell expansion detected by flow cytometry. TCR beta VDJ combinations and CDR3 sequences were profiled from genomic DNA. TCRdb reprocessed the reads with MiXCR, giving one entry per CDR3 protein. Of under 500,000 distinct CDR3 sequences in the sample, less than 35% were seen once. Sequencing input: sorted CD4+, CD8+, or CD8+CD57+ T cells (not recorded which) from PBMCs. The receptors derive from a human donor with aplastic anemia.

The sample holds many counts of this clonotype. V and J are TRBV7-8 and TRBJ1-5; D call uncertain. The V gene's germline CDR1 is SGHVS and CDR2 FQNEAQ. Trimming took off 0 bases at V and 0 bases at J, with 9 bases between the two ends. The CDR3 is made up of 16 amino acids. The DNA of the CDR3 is TGTGCCAGCAGCTTAGCGAGGAGAGATAGCAATCAGCCCCAGCATTTT. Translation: CASSLARRDSNQPQHF.

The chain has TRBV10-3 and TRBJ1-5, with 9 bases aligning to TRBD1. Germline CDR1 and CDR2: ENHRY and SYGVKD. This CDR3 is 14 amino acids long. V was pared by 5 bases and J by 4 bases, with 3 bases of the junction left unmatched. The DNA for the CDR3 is TGTGCCATCAGTCTCGGGACAGGGAATCAGCCCCAGCATTTT. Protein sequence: CAISLGTGNQPQHF.

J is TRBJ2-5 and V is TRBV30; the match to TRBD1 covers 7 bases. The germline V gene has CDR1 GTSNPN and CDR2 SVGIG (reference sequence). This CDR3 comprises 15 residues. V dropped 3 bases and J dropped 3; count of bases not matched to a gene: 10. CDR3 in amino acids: CAWRGGGGKEETQYF. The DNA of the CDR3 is TGTGCCTGGAGAGGGGGCGGAGGAAAGGAAGAGACCCAGTACTTC. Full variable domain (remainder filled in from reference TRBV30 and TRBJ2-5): SQTIHQWPATLVQPVGSPLSLECTVEGTSNPNLYWYRQAAGRGLQLLFYSVGIGQISSEVPQNLSASRPQDRQFILSSKKLLLSDSGFYLCAWRGGGGKEETQYFGPGTRLLVL.

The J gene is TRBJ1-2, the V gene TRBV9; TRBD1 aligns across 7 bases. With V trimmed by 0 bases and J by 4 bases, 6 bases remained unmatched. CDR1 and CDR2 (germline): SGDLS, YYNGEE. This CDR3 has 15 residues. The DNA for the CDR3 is TGTGCCAGCAGCGTAGCTCCCGACAGGGCCTATGGCTACACCTTC. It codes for CASSVAPDRAYGYTF. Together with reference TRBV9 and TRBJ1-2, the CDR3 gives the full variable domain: DSGVTQTPKHLITATGQRVTLRCSPRSGDLSVYWYQQSLDQGLQFLIQYYNGEERAKGNILERFSAQQFPDLHSELNLSSLELGDSALYFCASSVAPDRAYGYTFGSGTRLTVV.

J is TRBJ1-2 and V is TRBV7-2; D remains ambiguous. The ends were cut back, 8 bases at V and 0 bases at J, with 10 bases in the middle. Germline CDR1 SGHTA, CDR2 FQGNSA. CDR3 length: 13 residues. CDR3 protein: CASSLEPNYGYTF. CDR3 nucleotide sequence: TGTGCCAGCTCACTGGAACCTAACTATGGCTACACCTTC.

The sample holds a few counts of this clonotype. As DNA, the CDR3 is TGTGCCAGCAGCCAAATAGGGGCTGGAAACACCATATATTTT. It specifies CASSQIGAGNTIYF. The chain recombines TRBV3-1 with TRBJ1-3, with D perhaps matching TRBD1 (5 bases). Trimming took off 2 bases at V and 2 bases at J, with 7 bases between the two ends. This CDR3 has 14 amino acids. Germline CDR1 is LGHDT and CDR2 is YNNKEL (reference sequence).

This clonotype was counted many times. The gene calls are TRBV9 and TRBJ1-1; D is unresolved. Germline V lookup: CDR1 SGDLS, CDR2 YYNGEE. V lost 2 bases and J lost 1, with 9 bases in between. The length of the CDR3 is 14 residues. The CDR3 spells CASSVQGSNTEAFF. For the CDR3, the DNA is TGTGCCAGCAGCGTCCAAGGTTCGAACACTGAAGCTTTCTTT.

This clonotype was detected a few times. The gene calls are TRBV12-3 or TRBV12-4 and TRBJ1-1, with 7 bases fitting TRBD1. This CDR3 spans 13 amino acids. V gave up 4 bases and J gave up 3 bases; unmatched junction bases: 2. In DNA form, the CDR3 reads TGTGCCAGCAGTTCACAGGGGCACACTGAAGCTTTCTTT. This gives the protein CASSSQGHTEAFF.

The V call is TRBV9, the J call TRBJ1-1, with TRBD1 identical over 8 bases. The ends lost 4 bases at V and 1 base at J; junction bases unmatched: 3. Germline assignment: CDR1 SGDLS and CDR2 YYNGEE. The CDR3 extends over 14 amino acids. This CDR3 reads CASSKTGANTEAFF. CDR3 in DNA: TGTGCCAGCAGCAAGACAGGGGCGAACACTGAAGCTTTCTTT.

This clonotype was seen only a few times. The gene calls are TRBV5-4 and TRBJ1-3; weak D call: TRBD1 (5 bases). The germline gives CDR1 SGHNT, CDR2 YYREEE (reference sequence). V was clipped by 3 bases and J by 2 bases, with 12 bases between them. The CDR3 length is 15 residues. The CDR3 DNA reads TGTGCCAGCAGCTCCGGGGCAGGGACTGGAAACACCATATATTTT. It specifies CASSSGAGTGNTIYF.

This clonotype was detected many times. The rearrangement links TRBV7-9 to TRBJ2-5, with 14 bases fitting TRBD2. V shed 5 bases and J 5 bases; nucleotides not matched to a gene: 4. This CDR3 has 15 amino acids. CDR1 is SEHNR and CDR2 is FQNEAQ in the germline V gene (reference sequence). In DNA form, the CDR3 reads TGTGCCAGCAGCACGAGGACTAGCGGGGGGGAGACCCAGTACTTC. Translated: CASSTRTSGGETQYF.

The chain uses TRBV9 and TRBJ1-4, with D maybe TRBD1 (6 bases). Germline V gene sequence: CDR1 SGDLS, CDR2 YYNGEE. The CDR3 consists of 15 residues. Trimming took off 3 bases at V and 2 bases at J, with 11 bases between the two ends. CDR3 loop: CASSGWGQTNEKLFF. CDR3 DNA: TGTGCCAGCAGCGGATGGGGGCAGACTAATGAAAAACTGTTTTTT.

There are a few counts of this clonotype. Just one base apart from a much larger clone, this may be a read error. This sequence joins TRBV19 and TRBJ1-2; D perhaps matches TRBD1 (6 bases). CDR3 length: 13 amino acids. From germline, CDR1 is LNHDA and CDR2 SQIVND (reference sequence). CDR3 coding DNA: TGTGCCAGTAGTGCGGACAGAAACTGTGGCTACACCTTC. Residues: CASSADRNCGYTF.

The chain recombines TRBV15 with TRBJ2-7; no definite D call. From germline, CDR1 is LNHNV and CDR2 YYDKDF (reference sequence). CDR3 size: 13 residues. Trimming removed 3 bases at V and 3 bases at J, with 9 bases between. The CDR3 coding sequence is TGTGCCACCAGCAGTGAAGTCGGCTACGAGCAGTACTTC. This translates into CATSSEVGYEQYF.

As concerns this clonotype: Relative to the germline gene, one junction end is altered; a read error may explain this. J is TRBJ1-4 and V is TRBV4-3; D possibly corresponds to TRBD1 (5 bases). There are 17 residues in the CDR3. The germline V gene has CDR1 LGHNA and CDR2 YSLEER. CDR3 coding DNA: TGCGCCAGCAGCCAAGGCCAGACAGCTGCAACTAACGAAAAACTGTTTTTT. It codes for CASSQGQTAATNEKLFF.

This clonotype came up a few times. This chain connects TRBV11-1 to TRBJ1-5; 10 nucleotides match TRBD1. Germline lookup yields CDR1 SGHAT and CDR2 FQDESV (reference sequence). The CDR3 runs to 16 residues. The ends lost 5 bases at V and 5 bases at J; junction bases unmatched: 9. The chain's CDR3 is CASSRGGGTGDQPQHF. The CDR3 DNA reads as TGTGCCAGCAGCCGAGGTGGCGGGACAGGGGATCAGCCCCAGCATTTT.

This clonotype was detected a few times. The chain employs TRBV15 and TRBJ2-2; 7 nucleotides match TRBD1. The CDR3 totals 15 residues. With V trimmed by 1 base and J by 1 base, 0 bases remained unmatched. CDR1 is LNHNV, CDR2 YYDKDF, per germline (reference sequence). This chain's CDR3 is CATSRGTGNTGELFF. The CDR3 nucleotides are TGTGCCACCAGCAGAGGGACAGGGAACACCGGGGAGCTGTTTTTT. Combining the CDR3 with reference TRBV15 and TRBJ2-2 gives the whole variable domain DAMVIQNPRYQVTQFGKPVTLSCSQTLNHNVMYWYQQKSSQAPKLLFHYYDKDFNNEADTPDNFQSRRPNTSFCFLDIRSPGLGDTAMYLCATSRGTGNTGELFFGEGSRLTVL.

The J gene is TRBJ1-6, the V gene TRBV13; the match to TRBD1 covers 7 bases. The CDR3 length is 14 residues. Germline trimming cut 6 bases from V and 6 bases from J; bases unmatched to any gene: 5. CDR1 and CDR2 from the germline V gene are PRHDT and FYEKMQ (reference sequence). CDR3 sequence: CASRAGQANSPLHF. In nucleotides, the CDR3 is TGTGCCAGCAGGGCTGGACAGGCTAATTCACCCCTCCACTTT.

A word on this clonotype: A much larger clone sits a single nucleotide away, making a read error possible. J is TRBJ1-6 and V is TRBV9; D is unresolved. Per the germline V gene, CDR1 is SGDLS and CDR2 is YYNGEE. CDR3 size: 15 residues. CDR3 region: CASSVGQVYNSPLYF. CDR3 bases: TGTGCCAGCAGCGTAGGGCAGGTCTATAATTCACCCCTCTACTTT.

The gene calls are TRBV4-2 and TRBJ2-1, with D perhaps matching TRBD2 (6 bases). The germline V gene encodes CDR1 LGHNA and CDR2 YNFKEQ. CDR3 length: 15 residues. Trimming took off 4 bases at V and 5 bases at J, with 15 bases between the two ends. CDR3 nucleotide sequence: TGTGCCAGCAGCCCCCGAGGAGGGAGGAACAATGAGCAGTTCTTC. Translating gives CASSPRGGRNNEQFF.

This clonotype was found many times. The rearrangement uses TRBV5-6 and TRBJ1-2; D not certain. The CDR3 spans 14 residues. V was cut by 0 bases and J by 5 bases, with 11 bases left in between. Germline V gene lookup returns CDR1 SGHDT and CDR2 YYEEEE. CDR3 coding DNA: TGTGCCAGCAGCTTGGACAGCGCCGCTTATGGCTACACCTTC. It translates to CASSLDSAAYGYTF.

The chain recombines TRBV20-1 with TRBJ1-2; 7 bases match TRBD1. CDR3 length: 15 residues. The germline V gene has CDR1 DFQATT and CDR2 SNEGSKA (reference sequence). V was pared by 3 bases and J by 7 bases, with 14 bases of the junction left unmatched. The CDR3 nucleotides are TGCAGTGCTAGGTCCGGGACAGCCGTGTCGGTTGGCTACACCTTC. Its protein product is CSARSGTAVSVGYTF.

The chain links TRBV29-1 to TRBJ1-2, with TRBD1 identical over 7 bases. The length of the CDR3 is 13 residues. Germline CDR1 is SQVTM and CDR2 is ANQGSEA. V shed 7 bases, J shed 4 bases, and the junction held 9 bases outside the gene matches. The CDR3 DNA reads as TGCAGCGCAAGGACAGGCGAGGTCTATGGCTACACCTTC. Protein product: CSARTGEVYGYTF.

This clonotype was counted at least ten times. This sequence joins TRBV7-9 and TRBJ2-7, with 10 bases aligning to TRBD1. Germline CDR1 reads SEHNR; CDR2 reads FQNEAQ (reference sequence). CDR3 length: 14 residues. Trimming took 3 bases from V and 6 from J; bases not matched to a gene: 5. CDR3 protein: CASSFRQGALEQYF. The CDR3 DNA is TGTGCCAGCAGCTTCCGACAGGGGGCTCTCGAGCAGTACTTC.

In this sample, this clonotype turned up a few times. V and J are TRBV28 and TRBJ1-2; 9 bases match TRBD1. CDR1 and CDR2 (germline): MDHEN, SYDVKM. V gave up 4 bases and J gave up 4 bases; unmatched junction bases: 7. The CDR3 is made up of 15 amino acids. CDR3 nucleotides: TGTGCCAGCAGTTCCGGACAGGGGAGCGCCTATGGCTACACCTTC. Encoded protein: CASSSGQGSAYGYTF.

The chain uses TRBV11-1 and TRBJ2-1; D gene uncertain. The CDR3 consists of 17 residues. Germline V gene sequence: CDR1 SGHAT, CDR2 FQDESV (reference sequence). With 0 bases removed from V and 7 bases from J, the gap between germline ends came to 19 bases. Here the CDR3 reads CASSLAWDGVLGNEQFF. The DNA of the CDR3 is TGTGCCAGCAGCTTAGCATGGGATGGGGTCCTTGGGAATGAGCAGTTCTTC.

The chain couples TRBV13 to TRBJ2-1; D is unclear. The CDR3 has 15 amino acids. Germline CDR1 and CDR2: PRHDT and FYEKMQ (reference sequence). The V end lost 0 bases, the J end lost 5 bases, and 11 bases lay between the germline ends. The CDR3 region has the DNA TGTGCCAGCAGCTTAGGGGCCACCCTCCACAATGAGCAGTTCTTC. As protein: CASSLGATLHNEQFF. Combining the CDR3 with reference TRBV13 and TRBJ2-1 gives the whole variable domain AAGVIQSPRHLIKEKRETATLKCYPIPRHDTVYWYQQGPGQDPQFLISFYEKMQSDKGSIPDRFSAQQFSDYHSELNMSSLELGDSALYFCASSLGATLHNEQFFGPGTRLTVL.